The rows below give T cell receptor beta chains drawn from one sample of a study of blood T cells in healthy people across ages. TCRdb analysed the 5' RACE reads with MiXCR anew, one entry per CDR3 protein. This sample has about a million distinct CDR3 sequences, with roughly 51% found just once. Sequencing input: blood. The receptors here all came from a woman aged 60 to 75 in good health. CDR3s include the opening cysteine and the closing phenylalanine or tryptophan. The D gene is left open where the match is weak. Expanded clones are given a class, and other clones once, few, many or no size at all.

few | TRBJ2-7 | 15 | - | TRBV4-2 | CASSQEARFSYEQYF | TGTGCCAGCAGCCAAGAGGCACGATTCTCCTACGAGCAGTACTTC
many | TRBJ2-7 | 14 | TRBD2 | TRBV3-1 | CASSQASGSYEQYF | TGTGCCAGCAGCCAGGCTAGCGGATCCTACGAGCAGTACTTC
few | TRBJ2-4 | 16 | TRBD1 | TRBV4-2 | CASSQVGTGTKNIQYF | TGTGCCAGCAGCCAAGTAGGGACAGGGACCAAAAACATTCAGTACTTC
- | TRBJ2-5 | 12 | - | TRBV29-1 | CSVGGLKETQYF | TGCAGCGTGGGGGGCCTCAAAGAGACCCAGTACTTC
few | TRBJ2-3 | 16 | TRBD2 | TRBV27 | CASSLSPTSGSDTQYF | TGTGCCAGCAGTCTTTCCCCGACTAGCGGTTCAGATACGCAGTATTTT
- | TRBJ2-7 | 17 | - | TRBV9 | CASSPSGAVAKPYEQYF | TGTGCCAGCAGCCCCAGCGGAGCCGTTGCCAAACCCTACGAGCAGTACTTC
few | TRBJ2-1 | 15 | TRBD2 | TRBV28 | CASKPAGGVYNEQFF | TGTGCCAGCAAACCAGCGGGAGGAGTATACAATGAGCAGTTCTTC
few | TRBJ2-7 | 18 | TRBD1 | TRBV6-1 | CASNSAQGLGRGIHEQYF | TGTGCCAGCAACTCAGCACAGGGGTTGGGTCGGGGTATCCACGAGCAGTACTTC
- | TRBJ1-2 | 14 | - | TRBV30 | CAWDRVLTNYGYTF | TGTGCCTGGGACCGAGTCCTTACTAACTATGGCTACACCTTC
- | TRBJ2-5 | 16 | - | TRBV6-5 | CASSRGATLSYNEQYF | TGTGCCAGCAGCCGCGGGGCAACTCTATCCTACAATGAGCAGTACTTC
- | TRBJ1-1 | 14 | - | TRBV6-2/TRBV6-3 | CASSREPLNTEAFF | TGTGCCAGTAGTAGGGAACCATTGAACACTGAAGCTTTCTTT
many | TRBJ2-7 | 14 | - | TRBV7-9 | CASSLSGSGYEQYF | TGTGCCAGCAGCTTGTCGGGGAGTGGGTACGAGCAGTACTTC
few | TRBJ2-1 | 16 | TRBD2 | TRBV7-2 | CASSLASAGSYNEQFF | TGTGCCAGCAGCTTAGCGTCAGCGGGATCCTACAATGAGCAGTTCTTC
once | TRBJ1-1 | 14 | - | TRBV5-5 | CASSPLAGRTEAFF | TGTGCCAGCAGCCCTCTTGCAGGCCGGACTGAAGCTTTCTTT
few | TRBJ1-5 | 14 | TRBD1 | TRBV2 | CASSGTGTNQPQHF | TGTGCCAGCAGTGGGACAGGGACCAATCAGCCCCAGCATTTT
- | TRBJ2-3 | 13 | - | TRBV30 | CARSAGYTDTQYF | TGTGCCAGGAGTGCTGGGTACACAGATACGCAGTATTTT
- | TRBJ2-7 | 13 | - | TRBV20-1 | CSARVGASYEQYF | TGCAGTGCTAGAGTCGGGGCCTCCTACGAGCAGTACTTC
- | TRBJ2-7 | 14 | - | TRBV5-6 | CASSLAIGPYEQYF | TGTGCCAGCAGCTTGGCCATCGGTCCCTACGAGCAGTACTTC
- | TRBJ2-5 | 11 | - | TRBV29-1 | CSARGTDKQYF | TGCAGCGCACGCGGGACAGACAAGCAGTACTTC
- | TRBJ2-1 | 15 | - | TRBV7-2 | CASSLLAGWGDEQFF | TGTGCCAGCAGCTTACTAGCTGGGTGGGGTGATGAGCAGTTCTTC